A selection of T cell receptor beta chains follows, all from one sample in a study of cytomegalovirus exposure and HLA in healthy donors. Profiling relied on immunoSEQ multiplex PCR, and the TCRdb table lists in-frame clones only, not all of them. The profile shows about 250,000 clones, more than 70% of them singletons. Sequencing input: PBMCs. The source is a boy aged 10-17 years in good health and CMV-seronegative. Both conserved end residues are part of each CDR3. D genes are given only for firm matches. Where a row states a size, it is once, few, many or the class of an expanded clone; other rows omit it.

d_call: NA
v_call: TRBV5-5
clone_size: NA
j_call: TRBJ2-5
cdr3_aa: CASSLALYRYQETQYF
cdr3_nt: TGTGCCAGCAGCTTGGCCCTTTACAGGTACCAAGAGACCCAGTACTTC

d_call: NA
v_call: TRBV5-1
clone_size: few
j_call: TRBJ1-6
cdr3_aa: CASSLDSNSPLHF
cdr3_nt: TGCGCCAGCAGCCTGGACAGTAATTCACCCCTCCACTTT

d_call: NA
v_call: TRBV7-9
clone_size: NA
j_call: TRBJ2-5
cdr3_aa: CASSLDRDETQYF
cdr3_nt: TGTGCCAGCAGCTTAGACAGGGATGAGACCCAGTACTTC

d_call: TRBD1
v_call: TRBV9
clone_size: NA
j_call: TRBJ1-2
cdr3_aa: CASSTRQGPYGYTF
cdr3_nt: TGTGCCAGCAGCACCCGACAGGGTCCGTATGGCTACACCTTC

d_call: NA
v_call: TRBV28
clone_size: NA
j_call: TRBJ2-7
cdr3_aa: CASSFEFEQYF
cdr3_nt: TGTGCCAGCAGTTTTGAATTCGAGCAGTACTTC

d_call: NA
v_call: TRBV5-6
clone_size: NA
j_call: TRBJ1-6
cdr3_aa: CASSPQGYNSPLHF
cdr3_nt: TGTGCCAGCAGCCCACAGGGCTATAATTCACCCCTCCACTTT

d_call: TRBD1
v_call: TRBV5-1
clone_size: NA
j_call: TRBJ1-3
cdr3_aa: CASSPTGAHVNTIYF
cdr3_nt: TGCGCCAGCAGCCCTACAGGGGCGCACGTAAACACCATATATTTT

d_call: TRBD1
v_call: TRBV5-4
clone_size: NA
j_call: TRBJ1-4
cdr3_aa: CASSQGATNEKLFF
cdr3_nt: TGTGCCAGCAGCCAGGGGGCGACTAATGAAAAACTGTTTTTT

d_call: NA
v_call: TRBV6-1
clone_size: NA
j_call: TRBJ2-7
cdr3_aa: CASSAVRGSYEQYF
cdr3_nt: TGTGCCAGCAGTGCGGTCAGGGGCTCCTACGAGCAGTACTTC

d_call: TRBD1
v_call: TRBV5-4
clone_size: NA
j_call: TRBJ2-3
cdr3_aa: CASSLLGQGPARTDTQYF
cdr3_nt: TGTGCCAGCAGCTTGCTGGGACAGGGTCCCGCACGCACAGATACGCAGTATTTT

d_call: NA
v_call: TRBV10-3
clone_size: NA
j_call: TRBJ1-1
cdr3_aa: CAISGGGTEAFF
cdr3_nt: TGTGCCATCAGTGGGGGAGGAACTGAAGCTTTCTTT

d_call: NA
v_call: TRBV5-5
clone_size: NA
j_call: TRBJ1-2
cdr3_aa: CASSGGTVSFYGYTF
cdr3_nt: TGTGCCAGCAGCGGGGGGACGGTATCTTTCTATGGCTACACCTTC

d_call: NA
v_call: TRBV9
clone_size: once
j_call: TRBJ2-6
cdr3_aa: CASSSRGASGSGANVLTF
cdr3_nt: TGTGCCAGCAGCTCACGGGGGGCGTCAGGCTCTGGGGCCAACGTCCTGACTTTC

d_call: NA
v_call: TRBV25-1
clone_size: few
j_call: TRBJ1-1
cdr3_aa: CASSARIMNTEAFF
cdr3_nt: TGTGCCAGCAGTGCCCGTATTATGAACACTGAAGCTTTCTTT

d_call: TRBD2
v_call: TRBV30
clone_size: NA
j_call: TRBJ2-7
cdr3_aa: CAWSVRLAGSYEQYF
cdr3_nt: TGTGCCTGGAGTGTAAGACTAGCGGGGTCCTACGAGCAGTACTTC

d_call: NA
v_call: TRBV18
clone_size: NA
j_call: TRBJ2-7
cdr3_aa: CASSKTDYEQYF
cdr3_nt: TGTGCCAGCTCTAAGACAGACTACGAGCAGTACTTC

d_call: TRBD1
v_call: TRBV4-1
clone_size: NA
j_call: TRBJ1-6
cdr3_aa: CASSQQRTGRAAPLHF
cdr3_nt: TGCGCCAGCAGCCAACAGAGGACAGGGCGAGCGGCACCCCTCCACTTT

d_call: NA
v_call: TRBV11-3
clone_size: few
j_call: TRBJ1-1
cdr3_aa: CASSSIDRRAKAFF
cdr3_nt: TGTGCCAGCAGCTCTATAGATCGGAGGGCCAAAGCTTTCTTT

d_call: TRBD2
v_call: TRBV10-3
clone_size: NA
j_call: TRBJ2-2
cdr3_aa: CAISEPGLGNTGELFF
cdr3_nt: TGTGCCATCAGTGAACCGGGACTAGGGAACACCGGGGAGCTGTTTTTT

d_call: TRBD1
v_call: TRBV19
clone_size: NA
j_call: TRBJ1-2
cdr3_aa: CASSPGGGDVYGYTF
cdr3_nt: TGTGCCAGTAGTCCCGGAGGGGGCGACGTCTATGGCTACACCTTC

d_call: NA
v_call: TRBV6-1
clone_size: NA
j_call: TRBJ1-3
cdr3_aa: CASSEYQGYLSGNTIYF
cdr3_nt: TGTGCCAGCAGTGAATATCAGGGGTACCTCTCTGGAAACACCATATATTTT

d_call: TRBD1
v_call: TRBV19
clone_size: NA
j_call: TRBJ1-1
cdr3_aa: CASSKRQGLGSGEAFF
cdr3_nt: TGTGCCAGTAGTAAACGACAGGGGCTGGGGAGTGGTGAAGCTTTCTTT

d_call: NA
v_call: TRBV7-2
clone_size: NA
j_call: TRBJ2-3
cdr3_aa: CASSFMLTGEDTQYF
cdr3_nt: TGTGCCAGCAGCTTCATGTTGACAGGTGAAGATACGCAGTATTTT

d_call: TRBD1
v_call: TRBV6-5
clone_size: once
j_call: TRBJ2-7
cdr3_aa: CASRRGQGAYEQYF
cdr3_nt: TGTGCCAGCAGACGGGGACAGGGGGCTTACGAGCAGTACTTC

d_call: TRBD1
v_call: TRBV4-1
clone_size: NA
j_call: TRBJ2-7
cdr3_aa: CASSQSGQAGEQYF
cdr3_nt: TGCGCCAGCAGCCAATCAGGACAGGCCGGCGAGCAGTACTTC

d_call: TRBD1
v_call: TRBV7-9
clone_size: NA
j_call: TRBJ1-1
cdr3_aa: CASSRLRVVGGGTEAFF
cdr3_nt: TGTGCCAGCAGCCGTTTAAGGGTCGTAGGGGGCGGCACTGAAGCTTTCTTT

d_call: TRBD2
v_call: TRBV5-4
clone_size: NA
j_call: TRBJ2-2
cdr3_aa: CASSSSGRYNTGELFF
cdr3_nt: TGTGCCAGCAGCTCTAGCGGGAGATATAACACCGGGGAGCTGTTTTTT

d_call: TRBD1
v_call: TRBV16
clone_size: NA
j_call: TRBJ1-1
cdr3_aa: CASSQSTDRFRF
cdr3_nt: TGTGCCAGCAGCCAATCGACGGACAGGTTTCGCTTT

d_call: NA
v_call: TRBV5-6
clone_size: NA
j_call: TRBJ2-7
cdr3_aa: CASSPGLPYEQYF
cdr3_nt: TGTGCCAGCAGCCCGGGACTCCCCTACGAGCAGTACTTC

d_call: TRBD2
v_call: TRBV5-6
clone_size: NA
j_call: TRBJ2-3
cdr3_aa: CASSSPGGPPDTQYF
cdr3_nt: TGTGCCAGCAGCTCGCCGGGGGGGCCCCCAGATACGCAGTATTTT

d_call: NA
v_call: TRBV27
clone_size: NA
j_call: TRBJ2-7
cdr3_aa: CASSLGQHYEQYF
cdr3_nt: TGTGCCAGCTCGCTCGGACAGCACTACGAGCAGTACTTC

d_call: NA
v_call: TRBV11-2
clone_size: NA
j_call: TRBJ2-6
cdr3_aa: CASSLRGIRISGANVLTF
cdr3_nt: TGTGCCAGCAGCTTGCGAGGGATTCGTATCTCTGGGGCCAACGTCCTGACTTTC

d_call: NA
v_call: TRBV7-8
clone_size: NA
j_call: TRBJ1-5
cdr3_aa: CASSIEQGQPQHF
cdr3_nt: TGTGCCAGCAGCATAGAACAGGGTCAGCCCCAGCATTTT

d_call: TRBD2
v_call: TRBV19
clone_size: few
j_call: TRBJ2-3
cdr3_aa: CASSMVVLARADTQYF
cdr3_nt: TGTGCCAGTAGTATGGTAGTACTAGCGAGGGCAGATACGCAGTATTTT

d_call: NA
v_call: TRBV5-1
clone_size: NA
j_call: TRBJ2-5
cdr3_aa: CASSLGAQQETQYF
cdr3_nt: TGCGCCAGCAGCTTGGGGGCCCAACAAGAGACCCAGTACTTC

d_call: NA
v_call: TRBV2
clone_size: NA
j_call: TRBJ1-3
cdr3_aa: CASSAQRSAGNTIYF
cdr3_nt: TGTGCCAGCAGCGCTCAGAGGTCGGCTGGAAACACCATATATTTT

d_call: TRBD1
v_call: TRBV4-1
clone_size: NA
j_call: TRBJ2-7
cdr3_aa: CASSQDSRTGSSYEQYF
cdr3_nt: TGCGCCAGCAGCCAAGATTCAAGGACAGGAAGCTCCTACGAGCAGTACTTC

d_call: NA
v_call: TRBV5-6
clone_size: NA
j_call: TRBJ2-7
cdr3_aa: CASSLGWQTYEQYF
cdr3_nt: TGTGCCAGCAGCTTGGGATGGCAGACCTACGAGCAGTACTTC

d_call: TRBD2
v_call: TRBV6-6
clone_size: NA
j_call: TRBJ2-1
cdr3_aa: CASRLTSGPYNEQFF
cdr3_nt: TGTGCCAGCCGCTTGACTAGCGGACCATACAATGAGCAGTTCTTC